The 7 T cell receptor beta chains presented below share a single source sample, sequenced in a study of T-cell memory formation after mild COVID-19. In TCRdb, the 5' RACE reads were re-called with MiXCR into one record per CDR3 protein. Of about 430,000 distinct CDR3 sequences in the sample, about a sixth were seen once. Material for sequencing was PBMCs or a T cell subset sorted from them (not recorded which). The receptors were gathered from a man younger than 35 who had mild COVID-19 (a few samples of this study predate the infection). Cell type and time point are not known.

The chain carries TRBV7-9 and TRBJ2-3; 9 bases are a match to TRBD1. Germline V CDR1 and CDR2: SEHNR, FQNEAQ (reference sequence). The J segment lost 3 bases and the V segment lost 4 bases, leaving 20 bases of the junction unmatched. The CDR3 consists of 20 residues. In nucleotides, the CDR3 is TGTGCCAGCAGCTCTCCTATCCTCCGGGACAGGGAAATTTCGACAGATACGCAGTATTTT. Amino acid sequence: CASSSPILRDREISTDTQYF.

This clonotype came up once. V usage is TRBV12-5 and J usage is TRBJ2-3, with 8 bases lining up with TRBD2. The CDR3 is 13 amino acids. Germline CDR1 LGHNT, CDR2 FRNRAP. V trimming: 5 bases; J trimming: 4 bases; junction bases outside the gene matches: 2. The CDR3 coding sequence is TGTGCTAGTGGTAGCGGGGGATCAGATACGCAGTATTTT. It encodes CASGSGGSDTQYF.

The V call is TRBV4-1, the J call TRBJ2-7, with TRBD1 as a possible D gene (5 bases). Trimming shortened V by 2 bases and J by 3 bases, and 8 bases separated the two germline ends. The CDR3 loop spans 13 amino acids. Germline values: CDR1 MGHRA, CDR2 YSYEKL. DNA for the CDR3: TGCGCCAGCAGCCAACAGGGATTCTACGAGCAGTACTTC. Translated: CASSQQGFYEQYF.

The chain employs TRBV6-2 or TRBV6-3 and TRBJ1-1, with a tentative D call TRBD1 (6 bases). Germline V gives CDR1 MNHEY, CDR2 SVGEGT. The V end lost 7 bases, the J end lost 0 bases, and 15 bases lay between the germline ends. This CDR3 is built from 15 residues. The CDR3 here is CASKRGGSVNTEAFF. The CDR3 DNA follows: TGTGCCAGCAAGCGTGGGGGCTCGGTGAACACTGAAGCTTTCTTT.

The CDR3 region is CATMTGSSPLHF. In DNA, the CDR3 is TGTGCCACCATGACAGGGTCGTCACCCCTCCACTTT. The chain is built from TRBV7-2 and TRBJ1-6; TRBD1 matches at 7 bases. The trim removed 10 bases at V and 10 bases at J, leaving 7 bases unmatched. Germline V gene sequence: CDR1 SGHTA, CDR2 FQGNSA. The CDR3 covers 12 residues.

The chain employs TRBV4-1 and TRBJ1-1; D remains unclear. Germline V CDR1 and CDR2: MGHRA, YSYEKL. The CDR3 has 17 amino acids. V was pared by 0 bases and J by 2 bases, with 16 bases between. The CDR3 DNA sequence: TGCGCCAGCAGCCAAGACAATGCTATGCGGGGAAACACTGAAGCTTTCTTT. This translates into CASSQDNAMRGNTEAFF.

This clonotype was found a few times. The J gene is TRBJ1-2, the V gene TRBV29-1; the match to TRBD1 covers 12 bases. V lost 5 bases, J lost 3 bases, and 13 bases stayed unmatched. The germline CDR1 and CDR2 sequences are SQVTM and ANQGSEA. The CDR3 is 17 amino acids. CDR3: CSVWGRTGTGGDYGYTF. DNA for the CDR3: TGCAGCGTTTGGGGTCGAACCGGGACAGGGGGCGACTATGGCTACACCTTC.